This T cell receptor (beta chain) was retrieved from a study of shared clonotypes between healthy human individuals. Study-wide background: A few men and two women, aged 18 to 49, were donors. CD8 memory received one plate per donor, CD8 naive two, CD4 memory three and CD4 naive three. Study-level points and caveats: Only blood samples were collected, and tissue repertoires likely differ. Several donors showed sharing of 4.5% to 5% of naive CD4 clonotypes.

The V end lost 2 bases, the J end lost 4 bases, and 11 bases lay between the germline ends. Germline V gene sequence: CDR1 MNHEY, CDR2 SVGAGI. The CDR3 is made up of 14 amino acids. The table came from immunoSEQ multiplex PCR; TCRdb's copy has only in-frame clones and leaves some out. The sample has around 2,000,000 clones, 90% to 95% seen once. Points on this clone: What it binds is unknown.

Sequencing was done on a sample of naive CD4+ T cells sorted from blood. The subset is: CD45RA+ positively selected. The J gene is TRBJ1-2, the V gene TRBV6-5, with D possibly TRBD1 on 5 matching bases. This clonotype was sampled from a man in his late teens or twenties in good health. CDR3 loop: CASSYRQSSYGYTF. The CDR3 coding sequence is TGTGCCAGCAGTTACCGACAGTCCAGCTATGGCTACACCTTC.